This record concerns one TCR beta chain sequence. The sample belongs to a study of T cell clones after liver transplantation. Study-level information: Timepoints were pre-transplant, pre-withdrawal, and after withdrawal was completed or failed.

V lost 2 bases, J lost 5 bases, and 6 bases stayed unmatched. CDR3 size: 15 residues. Germline CDR1 and CDR2: KGHSH and LQKENI. The assay was immunoSEQ multiplex PCR, and TCRdb's table has in-frame clones only and misses some. The sample carries just over 80,000 clones, over 80% recorded once. The sequencing used CD4+ T cells from blood, collected 45 to 46 months after liver transplant. V and J are TRBV18 and TRBJ2-7, with 10 bases that match TRBD1. This receptor was obtained from a human patient who received a liver transplant. Some T cells may be supplied by the graft donor. The CDR3 loop reads CASSPTTGGRNEQYF. The CDR3 coding sequence is TGTGCCAGCTCACCAACGACAGGGGGCCGGAACGAGCAGTACTTC.